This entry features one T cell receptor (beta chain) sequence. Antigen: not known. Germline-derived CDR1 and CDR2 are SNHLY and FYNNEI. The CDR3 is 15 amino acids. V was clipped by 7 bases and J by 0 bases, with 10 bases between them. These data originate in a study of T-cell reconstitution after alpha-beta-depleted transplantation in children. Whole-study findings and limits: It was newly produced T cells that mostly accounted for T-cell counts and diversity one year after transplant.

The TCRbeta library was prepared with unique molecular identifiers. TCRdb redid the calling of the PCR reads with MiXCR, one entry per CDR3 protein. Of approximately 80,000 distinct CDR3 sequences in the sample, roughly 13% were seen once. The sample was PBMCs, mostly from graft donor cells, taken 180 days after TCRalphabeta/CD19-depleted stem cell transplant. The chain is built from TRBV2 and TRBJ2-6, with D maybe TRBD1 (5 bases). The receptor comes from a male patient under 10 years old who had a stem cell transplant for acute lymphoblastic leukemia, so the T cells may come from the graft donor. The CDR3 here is CASTERGSGANVLTF. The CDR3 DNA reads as TGTGCCAGCACCGAAAGGGGCTCTGGGGCCAACGTCCTGACTTTC.